This T cell receptor beta chain is from a study of T cell responses to AZD1222 COVID-19 vaccine. Study-wide results and caveats: Spike-specific TCR breadth and depth were elevated following two AZD1222 doses. The span of vaccine-associated CD4 TCRs extended across spike, with dominance at 160-218 and 743-854. Targeting of unmutated variant regions was reportedly seen in nearly half of spike-specific TCRs.

The CDR3 is made up of 17 amino acids. Looked up from germline, CDR1 is SGHRS and CDR2 is YFSETQ. The ends were cut back, 3 bases at V and 9 bases at J, with 25 bases in the middle. Profiling relied on immunoSEQ multiplex PCR, and the TCRdb table lists in-frame clones only, not all of them. The table lists 100,000 to 150,000 clones, more than 85% of them singletons. This clone came up once. Its antigen is still unknown. The chain is built from TRBV5-1 and TRBJ2-1; perhaps D is TRBD1 or TRBD2 (5 bases each). The specimen was peripheral blood, collected 28 days after the second AZD1222 dose. This sequence was found in an adult who received the AZD1222 COVID-19 vaccine. This CDR3 reads CASSSDPGRIRYGEQFF. In DNA, the CDR3 is TGCGCCAGCAGCTCCGATCCGGGACGCATCCGTTATGGTGAGCAGTTCTTC.